These 2 T cell receptor beta chains were sequenced from one sample in a study of blood T cell repertoires in COVID-19. Some clones are missing from TCRdb's copy, which holds only in-frame ones; the method was immunoSEQ multiplex PCR. This table holds 160,000 or so clones, roughly 84% found once. Material: peripheral blood. The receptors here all came from a human donor in a cohort sampled during active COVID-19.

CDR3 DNA: TGTGCCAGCACCCCGGGGGGGAACACCGGGGAGCTGTTTTTT. The encoded protein is CASTPGGNTGELFF. The genes are TRBV2 and TRBJ2-2, with 7 positions matching TRBD2. Germline lookup yields CDR1 SNHLY and CDR2 FYNNEI. The CDR3 spans 14 residues. V gave up 7 bases and J gave up 1 base; unmatched junction bases: 3.

The chain links TRBV6-4 to TRBJ1-1; the D gene is possibly TRBD1 (6 bases). The length of the CDR3 is 13 residues. V lost 2 bases to trimming and J lost 4 bases, with 8 bases between them. Germline CDR1 is MRHNA and CDR2 is SNTAGT. CDR3 sequence reads: CASSDGRGTEAFF. CDR3 DNA sequence: TGTGCCAGCAGTGACGGCAGGGGCACTGAAGCTTTCTTT.